This is a list of T cell receptor beta chains from one sample in a study of shared clonotypes between healthy human individuals. The assay was immunoSEQ multiplex PCR, and TCRdb's table has in-frame clones only and misses some. This table has more than 2,000,000 clones, about 92% appearing once. The sequenced sample was naive CD4+ T cells sorted from blood. These receptors all come from a man between 18 and 35 years old in good health. CDR3s include the opening cysteine and the closing phenylalanine or tryptophan. D genes are given only for firm matches. Clone size is not always given. Where it is, it says once, few, many or a class for expanded clones.

TRBV21-1	TRBJ1-1	.	16	.	TGTGCCAGCAGCAAAGCTCGGACAGGGCGGGACACTGAAGCTTTCTTT	CASSKARTGRDTEAFF
TRBV6-1	TRBJ2-7	.	15	TRBD1	TGTGCCAGCAGTGAAGACACAGGGGGCCACAACGAGCAGTACTTC	CASSEDTGGHNEQYF
TRBV6-1	TRBJ2-5	.	15	.	TGTGCCAGCAGGGATCTAGCGCAGGGGGAGGAGACCCAGTACTTC	CASRDLAQGEETQYF
TRBV5-1	TRBJ2-5	.	14	.	TGCGCCAGCAGCTTGGTGGGAGGCGAAGAGACCCAGTACTTC	CASSLVGGEETQYF
TRBV19	TRBJ2-1	.	12	.	TGTGCCAGTAGAGATGAGAAGGTAGAGCAGTTCTTC	CASRDEKVEQFF
TRBV5-6	TRBJ1-2	.	16	TRBD1	TGTGCCAGCAGCTGGGACAGGGGGCTCTTGAGCTATGGCTACACCTTC	CASSWDRGLLSYGYTF
TRBV5-4	TRBJ1-4	.	14	.	TGTGCCAGCAGCTTCGACAGGCATAATGAAAAACTGTTTTTT	CASSFDRHNEKLFF
TRBV6-1	TRBJ2-7	once	14	TRBD1	TGTGCCAGCAGTGGCGGACAGGGACCCTACGAGCAGTACTTC	CASSGGQGPYEQYF
TRBV19	TRBJ1-1	.	15	TRBD1	TGTGCCAGTACTTTACAGGGGTACATGAACACTGAAGCTTTCTTT	CASTLQGYMNTEAFF
TRBV19	TRBJ1-2	.	17	.	TGTGCCAGCGGGATAGCGCCGATAGGGGATCAAGACTATGGCTACACCTTC	CASGIAPIGDQDYGYTF